This TCR beta chain was captured in a study of T-cell reconstitution after alpha-beta-depleted transplantation in children. Trimming stripped 3 bases from V and 5 bases from J, with 14 bases between. The germline CDR1 and CDR2 sequences are DFQATT and SNEGSKA (reference sequence). The CDR3 extends over 15 amino acids. Notes on this clonotype: The target antigen is unknown.

Regarding the study as a whole: Elevated TCRbeta diversity at day 60 was traced, in some patients, to surviving recipient T cells and thymic progenitors. Several hundred rapidly expanded clones from non-depleted graft cells reportedly supplied alpha-beta T cells about two months post-transplant. T-cell counts and diversity at one year post-transplant came mainly from newly produced T cells.

A library of TCRbeta sequences, prepared with unique molecular identifiers, was generated. TCRdb re-analysed the PCR reads in MiXCR, keeping a single row per CDR3 protein. The sample yields approximately 150,000 distinct CDR3 sequences, 8% to 10% seen once. The TCR sequence derives from a female patient aged 2-9 years who had a stem cell transplant for congenital amegakaryocytic thrombocytopenia, so the T cells may come from the graft donor. Sequences were derived from PBMCs, mostly from graft donor cells, sampled 180 days after TCRalphabeta/CD19-depleted stem cell transplant. This chain uses TRBV20-1 with TRBJ1-6; D possibly corresponds to TRBD1 (5 bases). The CDR3 reads CSARGGASDNSPLHF. The CDR3 nucleotides read TGCAGTGCTAGGGGGGGAGCGAGCGATAATTCACCCCTCCACTTT.